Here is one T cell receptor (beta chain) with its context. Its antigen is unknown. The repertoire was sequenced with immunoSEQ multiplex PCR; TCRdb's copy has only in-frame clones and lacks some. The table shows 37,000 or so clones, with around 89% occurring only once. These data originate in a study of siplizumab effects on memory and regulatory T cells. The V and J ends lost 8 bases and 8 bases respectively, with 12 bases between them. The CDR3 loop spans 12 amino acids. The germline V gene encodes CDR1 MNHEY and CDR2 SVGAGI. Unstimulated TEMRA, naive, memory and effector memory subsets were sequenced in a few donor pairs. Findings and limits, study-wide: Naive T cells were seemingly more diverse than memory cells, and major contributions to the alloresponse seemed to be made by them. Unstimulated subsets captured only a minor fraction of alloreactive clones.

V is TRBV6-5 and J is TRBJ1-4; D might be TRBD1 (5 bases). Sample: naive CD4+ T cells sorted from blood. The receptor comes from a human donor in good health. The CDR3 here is CASARRGEKLFF. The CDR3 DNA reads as TGTGCCAGCGCACGAAGGGGAGAAAAACTGTTTTTT.